This T cell receptor beta chain was observed in a study of blood T cells in healthy people across ages. Findings and limits, study-wide: The study found TCR beta diversity correlated strongly with naive T cell percentage.

Primed by a sample-barcoded 5' primer and a J-beta primer mix, a second PCR proceeded for about 7 to 11 cycles. TCRdb reprocessed the 5' RACE reads via MiXCR and lists one record per CDR3 protein. Among 700,000 to 850,000 distinct CDR3 sequences listed, about 55% were seen once. Losses at the gene ends were 6 bases for V and 5 bases for J; bases not matched to a gene: 9. CDR3 length equals 14 residues. Turning to this clonotype: Its antigen is not identified.

At least 6 micrograms of total RNA were extracted per sample. The specimen sequenced was blood. The rearrangement links TRBV12-3 or TRBV12-4 to TRBJ1-2; TRBD1 matches at 7 bases. The sequence came from an elderly man in good health. The CDR3 spells CASSLTGTAYGYTF. The CDR3 bases are TGTGCCAGCAGCCTAACCGGGACAGCGTATGGCTACACCTTC.